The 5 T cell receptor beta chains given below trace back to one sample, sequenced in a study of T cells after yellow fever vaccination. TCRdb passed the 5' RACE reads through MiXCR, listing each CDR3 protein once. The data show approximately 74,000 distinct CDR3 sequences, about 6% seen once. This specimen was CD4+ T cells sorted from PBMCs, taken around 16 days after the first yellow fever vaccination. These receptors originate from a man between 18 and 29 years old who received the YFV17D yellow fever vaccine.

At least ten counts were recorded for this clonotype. The DNA of the CDR3 is TGCGCCAGCAGTGAGGGTGAGGGAAAGCCGGCGGAGACCCAGTACTTC. This sequence encodes CASSEGEGKPAETQYF. The V call is TRBV10-2, the J call TRBJ2-5, with D maybe TRBD2 (5 bases). Germline CDR1 reads WSHSY; CDR2 reads SAAADI. Trimming took 2 bases from V and 5 from J, leaving 18 bases between them. The CDR3 extends over 16 amino acids.

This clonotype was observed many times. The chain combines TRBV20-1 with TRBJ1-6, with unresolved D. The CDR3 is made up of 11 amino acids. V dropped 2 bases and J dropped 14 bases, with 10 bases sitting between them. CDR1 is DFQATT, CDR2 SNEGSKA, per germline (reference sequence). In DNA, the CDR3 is TGCAGTGCTAGATCCGGGTTCTCCCTCCACTTT. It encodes CSARSGFSLHF.

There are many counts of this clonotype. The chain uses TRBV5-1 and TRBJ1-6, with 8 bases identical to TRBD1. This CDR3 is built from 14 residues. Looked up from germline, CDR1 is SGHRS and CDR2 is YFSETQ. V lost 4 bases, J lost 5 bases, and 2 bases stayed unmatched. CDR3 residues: CASSGQGNNSPLHF. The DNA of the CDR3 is TGCGCCAGCAGCGGACAGGGAAATAATTCACCCCTCCACTTT.

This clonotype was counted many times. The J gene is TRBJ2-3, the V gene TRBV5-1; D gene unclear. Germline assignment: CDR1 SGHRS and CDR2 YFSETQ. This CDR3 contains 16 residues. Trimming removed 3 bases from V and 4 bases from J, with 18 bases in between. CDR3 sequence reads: CASSWVGVGSADTQYF. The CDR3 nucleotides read TGCGCCAGCAGCTGGGTTGGGGTTGGTTCGGCAGATACGCAGTATTTT.

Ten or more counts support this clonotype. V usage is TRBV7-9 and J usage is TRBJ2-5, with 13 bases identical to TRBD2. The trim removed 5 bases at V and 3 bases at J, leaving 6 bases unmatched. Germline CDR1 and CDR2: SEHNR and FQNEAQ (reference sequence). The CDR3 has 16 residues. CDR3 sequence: CASSPPGLAGKETQYF. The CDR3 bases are TGTGCCAGCAGCCCGCCGGGACTAGCGGGGAAAGAGACCCAGTACTTC.